The rows below give T cell receptor beta chains drawn from one sample of a study of human T cells and chemical hapten exposure. Each CDR3 protein gets one entry after TCRdb re-called the RACE reads with MiXCR. The sample lists roughly 32,000 distinct CDR3 sequences, around 6% occurring once. The starting material was whole blood, obtained in connection with sensitization to the hapten diphenylcyclopropenone (DPC). The receptors derive from a man aged 25 to 45 with alopecia areata. Some clones in this sample may be carry-over from other donors' samples. CDR3s include the opening cysteine and the closing phenylalanine or tryptophan. Fields, in order: clone size, V gene, J gene, D gene, CDR3 DNA, CDR3 protein. A D gene is named only where the DNA matches it firmly. Size tells how often a clone was seen (once, few, many) or the class of an expanded clone, and some rows leave it out.

medium-sized	TRBV24-1	TRBJ2-2	TRBD2	TGTGCCACCAGTGGAGCGGGGGACACCGGGGAGCTGTTTTTT	CATSGAGDTGELFF
many	TRBV6-2/TRBV6-3	TRBJ1-5	.	TGTGCCAGCGGGACACCTTATAGCAATCAGCCCCAGCATTTT	CASGTPYSNQPQHF
many	TRBV15	TRBJ2-1	.	TGTGCCACCAAGGGCCTAGCCCCCTACAATGAGCAGTTCTTC	CATKGLAPYNEQFF
.	TRBV11-2	TRBJ2-7	.	TGTGCCAGCAGCTTACCATCTAGCCCTCTCGAGCAGTACTTC	CASSLPSSPLEQYF
few	TRBV18	TRBJ2-2	.	TGTGCCAGCTCACCACACAGGACAGCCTACACCGGGGAGCTGTTTTTT	CASSPHRTAYTGELFF
many	TRBV10-2	TRBJ2-5	TRBD1	TGCGCCAGCAGTGTGACAGGGATGGAGACCCAGTACTTC	CASSVTGMETQYF
few	TRBV4-3	TRBJ2-7	TRBD1	TGCGCCAGCAGCCAGGGGCGCGGACAGGGTTACGAGCAGTACTTC	CASSQGRGQGYEQYF
many	TRBV3-1	TRBJ2-1	TRBD2	TGTGCCAGCAGCCAAATAGCGGGTGCTACTTGGGAGCAGTTCTTC	CASSQIAGATWEQFF
many	TRBV18	TRBJ1-5	TRBD1	TGTGCCAGCTCATTCACAGGGGAGCAGCCCCAGCATTTT	CASSFTGEQPQHF
many	TRBV6-5	TRBJ1-2	.	TGTGCCAGCAGTTACATCGGGGCAGGGATAGGAGGACCGATCTATGGCTACACCTTC	CASSYIGAGIGGPIYGYTF
many	TRBV5-1	TRBJ1-2	TRBD1	TGCGCCAGCCGCCCAGGGGGCGACGGCTACACCTTC	CASRPGGDGYTF
many	TRBV6-6	TRBJ2-7	TRBD2	TGTGCCAGCAGTCGGGAGGCGGGGGAGCAGTACTTC	CASSREAGEQYF
many	TRBV10-3	TRBJ1-4	.	TGTGCCATCAGTGAGGACCTCGCAACTAATGAAAAACTGTTTTTT	CAISEDLATNEKLFF
many	TRBV20-1	TRBJ1-1	.	TGCAGTGCCGGACCGGAGAACACTGAAGCTTTCTTT	CSAGPENTEAFF
.	TRBV5-5	TRBJ2-7	TRBD2	TGTGCCAGCAGCCCGGGAGGTTCCTACGAGCAGTACTTC	CASSPGGSYEQYF
many	TRBV7-2	TRBJ2-5	.	TGTGCCAGCTCAGGGTGGGAGACCCAGTACTTC	CASSGWETQYF
many	TRBV29-1	TRBJ2-3	.	TGCAGCGTTGGCCTCGGGGTCACAGATACGCAGTATTTT	CSVGLGVTDTQYF
many	TRBV20-1	TRBJ1-5	.	TGCAGTGCTAGCGATAGCAATCAGCCCCAGCATTTT	CSASDSNQPQHF
.	TRBV7-2	TRBJ1-1	TRBD1	TGTGCCAGCAGCCCCGACGCTGGACAGGGTGAAGCTTTCTTT	CASSPDAGQGEAFF
many	TRBV20-1	TRBJ2-7	TRBD1	TGCAGTGCTACCGGGACAGGGCTCGACGAGCAGTACTTC	CSATGTGLDEQYF
many	TRBV6-6	TRBJ1-5	TRBD1	TGTGCCAGCAGACAGGGGGAGAGGCCCCAGCATTTT	CASRQGERPQHF
many	TRBV20-1	TRBJ2-7	TRBD1	TGCAGTGCTAAGGACAGGGTTTACGAGCAGTACTTC	CSAKDRVYEQYF
medium-sized	TRBV27	TRBJ2-6	.	TGTGCCAGCAGTTTAACCCCTGGGGCCAACGTCCTGACTTTC	CASSLTPGANVLTF
many	TRBV4-3	TRBJ2-7	.	TGCGCCAGCAGCCCGGACTGGGCACCCTACGAGCAGTACTTC	CASSPDWAPYEQYF
.	TRBV19	TRBJ2-5	.	TGTGCCAGTAGAGCGACAGGAACGCAAGAGACCCAGTACTTC	CASRATGTQETQYF
many	TRBV29-1	TRBJ1-1	TRBD1	TGCAGCGTTGAATCGGACAGGGACCCTCCAATCAACACTGAAGCTTTCTTT	CSVESDRDPPINTEAFF
many	TRBV27	TRBJ2-5	TRBD2	TGTGCCAGCAGCCTAATTGTCGCCGGGAGGGAGACCCAGTACTTC	CASSLIVAGRETQYF
medium-sized	TRBV4-1	TRBJ1-1	.	TGCGCCAGCAGCCAAGATCACTGGAGGGAAGCTTTCTTT	CASSQDHWREAFF
many	TRBV18	TRBJ1-5	.	TGTGCCAGCTCACCAGGAGCGCATCAGCCCCAGCATTTT	CASSPGAHQPQHF
many	TRBV29-1	TRBJ2-2	TRBD1	TGCAGCGCGGGGACAGGCCTCACCGGGGAGCTGTTTTTT	CSAGTGLTGELFF
many	TRBV11-2	TRBJ2-1	.	TGTGCCAGCAGCACTACACAGGGCTCGAAGGCCTACAATGAGCAGTTCTTC	CASSTTQGSKAYNEQFF
.	TRBV20-1	TRBJ1-2	TRBD1	TGCAGTGCTAGGGGCACAGGGGATTACTATGGCTACACCTTC	CSARGTGDYYGYTF
few	TRBV7-2	TRBJ2-2	.	TGTGCCAGCAGATTCCAAGGGGTGAACACCGGGGAGCTGTTTTTT	CASRFQGVNTGELFF
many	TRBV20-1	TRBJ2-7	.	TGCAGTGCTAGAGATAACAGGGCCAACTACGAGCAGTACTTC	CSARDNRANYEQYF
many	TRBV12-3/TRBV12-4	TRBJ1-2	TRBD1	TGTGCCAGCAGTCTAACAGGGGAATACGATGGCTACACCTTC	CASSLTGEYDGYTF
.	TRBV4-3	TRBJ1-1	.	TGCGCCAGCAGCCAAGACGTATTGAACACTGAAGCTTTCTTT	CASSQDVLNTEAFF
many	TRBV3-1	TRBJ2-7	.	TGTGCCAGCAGCCGGGGACTCTCCGAGCAGTACTTC	CASSRGLSEQYF
many	TRBV27	TRBJ1-3	.	TGTGCCAGCAGTCCGATGGGCACCGGAAACACCATATATTTT	CASSPMGTGNTIYF
many	TRBV6-2/TRBV6-3	TRBJ2-3	.	TGTGCCAGCAGCACGGGGGATACGCAGTATTTT	CASSTGDTQYF
many	TRBV6-5	TRBJ2-7	TRBD2	TGTGCCAGCAGTCCTCGACTAGCGGGAGCACTAGCGGGAGCCTACGAGCAGTACTTC	CASSPRLAGALAGAYEQYF
medium-sized	TRBV29-1	TRBJ1-3	.	TGCAGCGTGGAGAAAGACACTGGAAACACCATATATTTT	CSVEKDTGNTIYF
many	TRBV4-1	TRBJ2-7	TRBD2	TGCGCCAGCAGCCAAGATACGGGGCGGGGGGCCTCCTACGAGCAGTACTTC	CASSQDTGRGASYEQYF
many	TRBV2	TRBJ2-7	.	TGTGCCAGCAGACGAATGGGGGCTGCTCCCGAGCAGTACTTC	CASRRMGAAPEQYF